This paragraph reports one T cell receptor (beta chain). Its recognized antigen is unknown. No much larger clone exists at a distance of one base, and base qualities are not known. Five infectious villitis placentae, four with confirmed cytomegalovirus and one with Toxoplasma gondii, were included and were not matched to other groups. Mothers with infectious villitis were younger, had smaller fetuses, and delivered preterm or experienced intrauterine demise in a couple of cases. Placentae were collected after delivery and underwent gross and histological evaluation before archival tissue selection. Five 10-micron scrolls were cut from each FFPE block, and DNA was isolated using the AllPrep DNA/RNA FFPE Tissue kit. DNA concentration and purity were evaluated by NanoDrop, whereas RNA quality was assessed on a Bioanalyzer. According to the germline V gene (reference sequence), CDR1 reads SGHNT and CDR2 reads YYREEE. Reading from cysteine to phenylalanine, the CDR3 counts 16 amino acids. Here the CDR3 DNA is all that survives: 48 bases in frame from base 1. V is clipped by 4 bases and J by 0 bases, and the sequence between their germline boundaries is 13 bases long.

The immunoSEQ v4 bias-controlled multiplex PCR assay, performed blinded to group allocation, was used to amplify TCR-beta CDR3 regions from genomic DNA. To estimate the quantities of nucleated cells and T cells in each sample, reference gene primers were added alongside the TCR-beta primers. Sequencing of the libraries was performed on an Illumina MiSeq with a 100-cycle paired-end protocol. Processing in the source paper ran as follows. Diversity and richness were calculated in immunoSEQ Analyzer software; richness by iChao1, clonality based on Pielou evenness and Shannon diversity (0-1, higher means less diverse). CDR3 amino acid sequences with V/J genes were queried against VDJdb for CMV, EBV and influenza A specificities using confidence 3 and substitution 2. The Morisita-Horn index was used to assess how much TCR-beta amino acid clonotypes overlapped between the villitis of unknown etiology, infectious villitis and control repertoires. Not all clones reach the TCRdb copy of this immuneACCESS table, which keeps in-frame sequences only. Checked studies attribute under half of the gap to unresolved V genes and leave the rest unexplained. Clone size and the V and J calls come from that table; the DNA yielded D and trimming. The sample data list about 3,200 clones, and roughly 75% of these were observed just once. The biggest ten clones account for roughly a sixth of the sample.

The sample comes from a study of T cells in placental villitis. Background for the entire study: The study tested an allograft-versus-infection hypothesis by comparing placental TCR-beta repertoires in villitis of unknown etiology, unaffected controls matched for gestational age, and infectious villitis.

The investigation overall reported the following: Sequencing bulk tissue made it impossible to distinguish helper, regulatory or cytotoxic T cells or to tell maternal from fetal T cells, and the approach excluded gamma-delta receptors. Small amounts of decidua were contained in the paraffin blocks, so some of the captured T cells, especially in controls, may have been decidual rather than villous infiltrates. CMV-specific clone frequencies were higher in infectious CMV cases than in villitis of unknown etiology (around 0.01 vs 0.001), which did not differ from controls.

This TCR came from a human patient with infectious villitis; the placental T cells may come from both mother and fetus. What was sequenced was placental tissue containing maternal and fetal cells. The chain is encoded by TRBV5-4 joined to TRBJ1-4; TRBD1 is possibly the D segment (5 matching bases). The DNA reads as follows: TGTGCCAGCAGCGCCACGGGGGGAGCAACTAATGAAAAACTGTTTTTT. This sequence encodes CASSATGGATNEKLFF.